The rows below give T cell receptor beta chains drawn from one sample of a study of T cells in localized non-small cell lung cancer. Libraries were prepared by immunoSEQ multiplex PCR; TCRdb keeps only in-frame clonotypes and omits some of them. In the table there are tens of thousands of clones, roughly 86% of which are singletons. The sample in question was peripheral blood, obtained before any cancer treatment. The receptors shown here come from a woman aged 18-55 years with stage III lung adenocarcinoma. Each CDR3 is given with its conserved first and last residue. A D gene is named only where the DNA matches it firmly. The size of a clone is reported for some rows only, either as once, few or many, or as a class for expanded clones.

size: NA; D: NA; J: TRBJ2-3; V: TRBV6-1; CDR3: CASRNPSREDTQYF; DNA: TGTGCCAGCAGGAATCCATCCCGGGAAGATACGCAGTATTTT
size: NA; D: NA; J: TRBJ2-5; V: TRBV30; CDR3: CAWSVSGGETQYF; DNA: TGTGCCTGGAGTGTATCTGGGGGAGAGACCCAGTACTTC
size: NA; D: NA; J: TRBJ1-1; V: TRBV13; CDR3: CASSPPRAFF; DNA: TGTGCCAGCAGTCCCCCGCGAGCTTTCTTT
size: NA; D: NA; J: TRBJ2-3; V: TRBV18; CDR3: CASSPLEDTQYF; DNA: TGTGCCAGCTCCCCTCTAGAGGATACGCAGTATTTT
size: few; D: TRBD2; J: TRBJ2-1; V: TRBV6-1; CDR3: CASSGGGGHNEQFF; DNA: TGTGCCAGCAGTGGAGGCGGGGGACACAATGAGCAGTTCTTC
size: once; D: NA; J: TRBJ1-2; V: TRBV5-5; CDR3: CASSLAAGLYYGYTF; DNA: TGTGCCAGCAGCTTGGCCGCTGGGTTGTACTATGGCTACACCTTC
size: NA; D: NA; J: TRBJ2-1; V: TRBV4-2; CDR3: CASSPMEGSYFF; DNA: TGTGCCAGCAGCCCGATGGAAGGGAGTTACTTCTTC
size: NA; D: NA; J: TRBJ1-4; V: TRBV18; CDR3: CASSPAQGSATNEKLFF; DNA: TGTGCCAGCTCACCAGCGCAGGGCAGTGCAACTAATGAAAAACTGTTTTTT
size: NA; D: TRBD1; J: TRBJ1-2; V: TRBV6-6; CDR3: CASSPGTGPGYSYTF; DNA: TGTGCCAGCAGCCCGGGGACAGGGCCAGGTTATAGCTACACCTTC
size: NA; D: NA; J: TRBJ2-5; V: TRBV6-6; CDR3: CASSPPGHMETQYF; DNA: TGTGCCAGCAGCCCTCCGGGACACATGGAGACCCAGTACTTC
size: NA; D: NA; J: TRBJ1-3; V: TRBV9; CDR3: CASSVDTISGNTIYF; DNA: TGTGCCAGCAGCGTCGACACCATCTCTGGAAACACCATATATTTT
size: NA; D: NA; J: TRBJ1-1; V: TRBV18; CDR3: CASSPSVGVNTEAFF; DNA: TGTGCCAGCTCACCCTCGGTGGGAGTGAACACTGAAGCTTTCTTT
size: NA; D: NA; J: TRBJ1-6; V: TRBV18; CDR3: CASSGDKGAYNSPLHF; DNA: TGTGCCAGCTCAGGGGACAAAGGCGCCTATAATTCACCCCTCCACTTT
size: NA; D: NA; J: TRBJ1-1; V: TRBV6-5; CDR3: CASTQTGRDTEAFF; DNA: TGTGCCAGCACTCAGACGGGGAGGGACACTGAAGCTTTCTTT
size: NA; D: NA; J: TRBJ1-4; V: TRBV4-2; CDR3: CASSQVGLINEKLFF; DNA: TGTGCCAGCAGCCAAGTCGGACTGATTAATGAAAAACTGTTTTTT
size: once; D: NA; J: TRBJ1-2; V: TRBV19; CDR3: CASSHQQAPGTF; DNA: TGTGCCAGTAGTCATCAACAGGCACCGGGCACCTTC